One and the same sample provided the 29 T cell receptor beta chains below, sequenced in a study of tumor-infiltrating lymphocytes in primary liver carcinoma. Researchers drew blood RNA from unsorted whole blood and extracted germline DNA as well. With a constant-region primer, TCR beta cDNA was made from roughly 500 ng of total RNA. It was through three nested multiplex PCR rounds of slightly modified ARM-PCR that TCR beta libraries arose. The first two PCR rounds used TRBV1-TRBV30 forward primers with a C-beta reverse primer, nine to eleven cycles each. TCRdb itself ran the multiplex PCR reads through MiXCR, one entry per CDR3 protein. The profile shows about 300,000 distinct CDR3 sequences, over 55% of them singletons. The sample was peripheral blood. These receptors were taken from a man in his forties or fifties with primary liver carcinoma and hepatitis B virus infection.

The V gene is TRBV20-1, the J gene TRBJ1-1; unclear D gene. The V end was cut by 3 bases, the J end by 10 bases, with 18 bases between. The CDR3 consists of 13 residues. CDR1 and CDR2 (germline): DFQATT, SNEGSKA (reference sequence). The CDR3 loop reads CSARREAEGRAFF. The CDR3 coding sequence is TGCAGTGCTAGGAGGGAGGCGGAGGGTAGAGCTTTCTTT.

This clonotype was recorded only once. The CDR3 region is CASSSRPGLGSLETQHF. The CDR3 DNA follows: TGTGCCAGCAGTTCTCGTCCTGGGCTCGGGAGCCTCGAGACCCAGCATTTT. The gene calls are TRBV28 and TRBJ1-5; D unclear. Trimming stripped 4 bases from V and 11 bases from J, with 27 bases between. Per germline, CDR1 MDHEN and CDR2 SYDVKM. The CDR3 runs 17 residues.

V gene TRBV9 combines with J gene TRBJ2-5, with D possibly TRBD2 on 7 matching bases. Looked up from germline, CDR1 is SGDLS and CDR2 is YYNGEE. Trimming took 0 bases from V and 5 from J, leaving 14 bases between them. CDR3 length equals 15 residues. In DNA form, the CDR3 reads TGTGCCAGCAGCGTAGATGAAGGGAGGGGGGAGACCCAGTACTTC. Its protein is CASSVDEGRGETQYF.

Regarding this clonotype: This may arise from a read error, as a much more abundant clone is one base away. The CDR3 region has the DNA TGTGCCAGCAATGAATTTGGAGATACGCAGTATTTT. This codes for CASNEFGDTQYF. The chain carries TRBV6-1 and TRBJ2-3; D not certain. Germline CDR1 reads MNHNS; CDR2 reads SASEGT. The CDR3 covers 12 residues.

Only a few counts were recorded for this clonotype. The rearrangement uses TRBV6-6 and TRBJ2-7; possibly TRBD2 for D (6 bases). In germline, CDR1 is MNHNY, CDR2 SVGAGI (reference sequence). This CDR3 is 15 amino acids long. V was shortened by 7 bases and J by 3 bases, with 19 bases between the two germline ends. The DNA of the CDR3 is TGTGCCAGCAAAAGTATGGCGGGGACTCACTACGAGCAGTACTTC. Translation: CASKSMAGTHYEQYF.

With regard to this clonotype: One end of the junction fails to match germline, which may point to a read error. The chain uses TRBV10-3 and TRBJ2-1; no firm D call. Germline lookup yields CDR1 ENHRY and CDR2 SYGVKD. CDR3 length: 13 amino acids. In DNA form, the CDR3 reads TGTGCCATCAGTGAGCGGCCGGACCCTACGGAGCTCTTC. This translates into CAISERPDPTELF.

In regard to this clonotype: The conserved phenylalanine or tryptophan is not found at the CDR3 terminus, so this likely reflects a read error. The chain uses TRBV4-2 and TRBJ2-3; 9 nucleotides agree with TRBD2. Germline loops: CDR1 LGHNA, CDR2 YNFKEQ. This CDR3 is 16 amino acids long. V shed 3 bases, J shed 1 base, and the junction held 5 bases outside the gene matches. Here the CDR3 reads CASSQLAGMGTDTQYS. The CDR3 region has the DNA TGTGCCAGCAGCCAGCTAGCGGGAATGGGCACAGATACGCAGTATTCT.

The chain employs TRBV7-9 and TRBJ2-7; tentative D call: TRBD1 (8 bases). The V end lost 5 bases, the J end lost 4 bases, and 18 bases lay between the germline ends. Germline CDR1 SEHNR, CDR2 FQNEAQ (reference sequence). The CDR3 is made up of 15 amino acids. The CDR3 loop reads CASSPGGDRRYEQYF. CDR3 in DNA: TGTGCCAGCAGCCCAGGGGGGGACAGGCGTTACGAGCAGTACTTC.

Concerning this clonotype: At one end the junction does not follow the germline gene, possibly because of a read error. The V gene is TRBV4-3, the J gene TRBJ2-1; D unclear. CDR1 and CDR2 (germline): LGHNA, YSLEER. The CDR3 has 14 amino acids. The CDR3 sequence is CACSQDPGLRDIFF. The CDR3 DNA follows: TGCGCCTGCAGCCAGGATCCGGGCCTCCGAGATATTTTCTTC.

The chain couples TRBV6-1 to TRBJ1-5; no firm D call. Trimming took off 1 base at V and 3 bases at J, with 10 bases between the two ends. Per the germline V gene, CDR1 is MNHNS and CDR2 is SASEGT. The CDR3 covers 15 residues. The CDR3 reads CASSEVGRYNQPQHF. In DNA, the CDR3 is TGTGCCAGCAGTGAAGTAGGGAGGTACAATCAGCCCCAGCATTTT.

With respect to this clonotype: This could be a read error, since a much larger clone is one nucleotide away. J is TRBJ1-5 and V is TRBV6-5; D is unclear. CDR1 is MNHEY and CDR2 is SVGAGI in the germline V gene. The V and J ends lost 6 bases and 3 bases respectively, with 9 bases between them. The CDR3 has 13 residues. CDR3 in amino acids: CASRQTSNQPQHF. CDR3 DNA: TGTGCCAGCAGGCAGACATCCAATCAGCCCCAGCATTTT.

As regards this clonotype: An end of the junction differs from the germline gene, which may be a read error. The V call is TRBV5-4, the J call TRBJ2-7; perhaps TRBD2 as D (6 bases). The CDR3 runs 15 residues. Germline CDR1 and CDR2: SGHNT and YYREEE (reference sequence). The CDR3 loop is CTSSIPSGGTHEQYF. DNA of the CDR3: TGTACCAGCAGCATCCCGAGTGGCGGGACCCACGAGCAGTACTTC.

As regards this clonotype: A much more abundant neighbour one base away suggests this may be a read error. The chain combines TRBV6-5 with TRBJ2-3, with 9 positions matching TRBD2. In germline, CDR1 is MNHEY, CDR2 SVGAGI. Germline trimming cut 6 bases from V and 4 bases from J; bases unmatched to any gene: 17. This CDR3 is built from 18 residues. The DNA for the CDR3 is TGTGCCAGCAGACGATGGGGGGGTAGCGGGACTAGCTCAGATACGCAGTATTTT. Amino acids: CASRRWGGSGTSSDTQYF.

CDR3 sequence (DNA): TGTGCCAGCAGTTCCAGGGGTAACACAGATACGCAGTATTTT. Protein: CASSSRGNTDTQYF. The chain employs TRBV5-5 and TRBJ2-3; perhaps TRBD1 as D (6 bases). The CDR3 length is 14 residues. Per the germline V gene, CDR1 is SGHKS and CDR2 is YYEKEE (reference sequence). The germline V and J ends were trimmed by 5 bases and 2 bases, with 12 bases remaining between them.

CDR3 protein: CASSLTADYSPLHF. In DNA form, the CDR3 reads TGTGCCAGCAGCCTGACTGCTGATTATTCACCCCTCCACTTT. V gene TRBV28 combines with J gene TRBJ1-6; no reliable D call. Germline V CDR1 and CDR2: MDHEN, SYDVKM. The CDR3 is 14 residues long. V was trimmed by 6 bases and J by 8 bases, leaving 14 bases between them.

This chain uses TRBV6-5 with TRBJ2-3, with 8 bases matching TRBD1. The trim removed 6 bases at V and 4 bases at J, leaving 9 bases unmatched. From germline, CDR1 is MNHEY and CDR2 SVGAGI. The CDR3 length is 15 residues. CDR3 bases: TGTGCCAGCAGCCGACAGGGGAAGGCGGCAGATACGCAGTATTTT. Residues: CASSRQGKAADTQYF.

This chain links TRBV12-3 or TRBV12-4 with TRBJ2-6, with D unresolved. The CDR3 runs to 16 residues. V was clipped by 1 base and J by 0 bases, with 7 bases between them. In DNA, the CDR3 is TGTGCCAGCAGTTTAGGGGCAAACTCTGGGGCCAACGTCCTGACTTTC. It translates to CASSLGANSGANVLTF.

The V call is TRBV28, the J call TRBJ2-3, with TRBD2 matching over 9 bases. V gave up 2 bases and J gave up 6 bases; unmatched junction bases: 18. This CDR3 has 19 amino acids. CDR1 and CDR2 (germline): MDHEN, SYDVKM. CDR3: CASSLKVAGDGSLPDTQYF. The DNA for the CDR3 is TGTGCCAGCAGTTTAAAGGTAGCGGGGGATGGATCCCTTCCGGATACGCAGTATTTT.

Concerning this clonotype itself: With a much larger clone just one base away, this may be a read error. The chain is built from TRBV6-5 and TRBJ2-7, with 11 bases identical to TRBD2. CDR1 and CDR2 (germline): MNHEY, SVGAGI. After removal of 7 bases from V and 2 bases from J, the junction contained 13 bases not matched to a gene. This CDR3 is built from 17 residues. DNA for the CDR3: TGTGCCAGCACCACTGACCGGGGGACTAGCGGAACCTACGAGCAGTACTTC. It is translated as CASTTDRGTSGTYEQYF.

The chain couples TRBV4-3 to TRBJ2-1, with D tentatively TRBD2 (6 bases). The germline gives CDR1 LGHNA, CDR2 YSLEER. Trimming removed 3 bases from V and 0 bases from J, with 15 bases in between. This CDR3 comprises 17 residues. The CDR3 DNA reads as TGCGCCAGCAGCCAGGGAGGTTTCTCCCTCTCCTACAATGAGCAGTTCTTC. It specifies CASSQGGFSLSYNEQFF.

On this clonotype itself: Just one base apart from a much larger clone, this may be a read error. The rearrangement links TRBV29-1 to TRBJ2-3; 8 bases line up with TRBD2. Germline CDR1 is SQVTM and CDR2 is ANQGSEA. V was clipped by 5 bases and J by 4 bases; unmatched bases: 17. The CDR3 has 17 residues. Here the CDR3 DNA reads TGCAGCGTTCGCCAGTGGGGTTCGGGAGGGGTCTCAGATACGCAGTATTTT. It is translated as CSVRQWGSGGVSDTQYF.

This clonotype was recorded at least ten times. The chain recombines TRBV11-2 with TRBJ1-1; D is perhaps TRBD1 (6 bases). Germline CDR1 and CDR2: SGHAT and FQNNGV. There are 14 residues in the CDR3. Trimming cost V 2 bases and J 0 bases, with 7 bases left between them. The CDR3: CASSLQGMNTEAFF. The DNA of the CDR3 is TGTGCCAGCAGCTTACAGGGGATGAACACTGAAGCTTTCTTT.

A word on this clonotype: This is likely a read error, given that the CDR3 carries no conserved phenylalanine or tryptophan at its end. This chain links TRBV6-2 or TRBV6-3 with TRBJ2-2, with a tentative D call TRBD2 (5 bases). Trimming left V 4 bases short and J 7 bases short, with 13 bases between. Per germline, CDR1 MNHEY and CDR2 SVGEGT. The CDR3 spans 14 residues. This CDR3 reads CASSLWESGGELFC. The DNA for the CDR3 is TGTGCCAGCAGTTTGTGGGAGTCCGGCGGGGAGCTGTTTTGT.

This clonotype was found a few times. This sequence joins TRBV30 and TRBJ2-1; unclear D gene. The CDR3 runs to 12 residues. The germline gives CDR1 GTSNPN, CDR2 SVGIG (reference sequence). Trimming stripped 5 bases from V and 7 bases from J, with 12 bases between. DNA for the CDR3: TGTGCCTGGGGGTACGGAGAGAATGAGCAGTTCTTC. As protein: CAWGYGENEQFF.

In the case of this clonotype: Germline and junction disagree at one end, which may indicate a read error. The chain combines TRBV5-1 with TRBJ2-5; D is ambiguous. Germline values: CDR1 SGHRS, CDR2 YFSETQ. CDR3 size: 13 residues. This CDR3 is CVSSLYLQETQYF. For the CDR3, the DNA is TGCGTCAGCAGCTTGTACCTTCAAGAGACCCAGTACTTT. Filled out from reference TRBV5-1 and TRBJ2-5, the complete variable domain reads KAGVTQTPRYLIKTRGQQVTLSCSPISGHRSVSWYQQTPGQGLQFLFEYFSETQRNKGNFPGRFSGRQFSNSRSEMNVSTLELGDSALYLCVSSLYLQETQYFGPGTRLLVL.

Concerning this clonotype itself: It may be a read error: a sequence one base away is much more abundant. The CDR3 loop is CASSPLFGELFF. CDR3 in DNA: TGTGCCAGCAGCCCCCTCTTCGGGGAGCTGTTTTTT. This rearrangement joins TRBV12-3 or TRBV12-4 to TRBJ2-2; D call uncertain. Trimming took off 6 bases at V and 7 bases at J, with 9 bases between the two ends. This CDR3 spans 12 amino acids.

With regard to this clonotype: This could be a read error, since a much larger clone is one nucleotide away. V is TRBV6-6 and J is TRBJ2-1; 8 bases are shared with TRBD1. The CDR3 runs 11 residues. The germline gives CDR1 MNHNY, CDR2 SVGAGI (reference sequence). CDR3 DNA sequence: TGTGCCAGCGGGACAGGAGTGGAGCAGTCCTTC. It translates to CASGTGVEQSF.

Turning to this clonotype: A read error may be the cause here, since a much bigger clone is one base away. The CDR3 DNA reads as TGTGCCATCAGTAAAACAGGGAACATTGAAGCTTTCTTT. Amino acids: CAISKTGNIEAFF. This chain connects TRBV10-3 to TRBJ1-1; D is possibly TRBD1 (6 bases). CDR1 and CDR2 (germline): ENHRY, SYGVKD. The CDR3 runs to 13 residues.

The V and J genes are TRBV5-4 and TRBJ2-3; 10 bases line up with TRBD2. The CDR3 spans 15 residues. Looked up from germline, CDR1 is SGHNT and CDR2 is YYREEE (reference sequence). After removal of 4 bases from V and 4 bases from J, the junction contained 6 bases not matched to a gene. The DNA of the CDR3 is TGTGCCAGCAGCCCAGCGGGAGGGCCAGCAGATACGCAGTATTTT. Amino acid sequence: CASSPAGGPADTQYF.